The rows below give T cell receptor beta chains drawn from one sample of a study of PD-1 blockade in classical Hodgkin lymphoma. Assay: immunoSEQ multiplex PCR; the TCRdb copy retains only in-frame clones and omits some. The sample contains 98,000 or so clones, roughly nine tenths of which appear only once. The specimen comprised peripheral blood mononuclear cells (PBMCs), sampled before the second cycle of nivolumab. The receptors shown here come from a human donor with classical Hodgkin lymphoma. CDR3s leave out the opening cysteine and the closing phenylalanine or tryptophan. Clone size is stated in some rows and not others, as once, few, many or a class when expanded.

V gene	CDR3 length	J gene	clone size	CDR3 protein
TRBV7-2	13	TRBJ2-1	few	ASSRTSGPYNEQF
TRBV29-1	11	TRBJ1-4	few	SVVGGANEKLF
TRBV19	13	TRBJ2-1	.	ASSIGDRGYNEQF
TRBV27	14	TRBJ2-5	.	ASSTFHRGSQETQY
TRBV19	11	TRBJ1-5	few	ASARDRDQPQH
TRBV4-1	15	TRBJ1-1	.	ASSQDRSGTVNTEAF
TRBV4-1	15	TRBJ1-4	.	ASSQDSRQGTNEKLF
TRBV2	14	TRBJ2-3	.	ASSLVGQESTDTQY
TRBV12-1	13	TRBJ2-7	.	ASSSAGGSSYEQY
TRBV6-1	10	TRBJ1-5	.	ASTTVPQPQH
TRBV28	14	TRBJ1-2	.	ASSPDVDRGWVGYT
TRBV15	11	TRBJ1-1	.	ATSDRVGPEAF
TRBV6-1	12	TRBJ1-4	few	ASSIGRGNEKLF
TRBV28	10	TRBJ1-2	.	ASKRVNYGYT
TRBV18	16	TRBJ1-3	.	ASSPPSGTGHSGNTIY
TRBV4-1	14	TRBJ1-4	.	ASSQEVGNMGEKLF
TRBV6-1	11	TRBJ2-7	.	ASSEGSSYEQY
TRBV19	14	TRBJ2-1	.	ASSIHLSGSIGEQF
TRBV18	13	TRBJ2-7	.	ASSPLRDRAYEQY
TRBV5-1	11	TRBJ2-5	.	ASSFGGLETQY
TRBV29-1	13	TRBJ1-5	many	SVAGTGDRNQPQH
TRBV19	12	TRBJ2-3	.	ATSGASGTDTQY
TRBV5-5	15	TRBJ2-5	.	ASSLTGLLATKETQY
TRBV19	13	TRBJ1-3	few	ASSLRTAMPNTIY
TRBV19	13	TRBJ2-3	.	ARNRSGTRGDTQY
TRBV7-2	13	TRBJ2-3	once	ASSPRGVSTDTQY
TRBV13	13	TRBJ2-7	.	ASSFTSGSSYEQY
TRBV2	12	TRBJ1-6	once	ASRGDSSNSPLH
TRBV19	9	TRBJ1-2	.	ASRTGVSYT
TRBV6-1	14	TRBJ2-1	.	ASSELWGQGGNEQF
TRBV27	12	TRBJ2-5	once	ASSLARAGETQY
TRBV18	15	TRBJ2-7	once	ASSPPDFSNSFYEQY
TRBV7-2	12	TRBJ2-7	.	ASSLGLADYEQY
TRBV28	13	TRBJ2-4	.	ASRARGERKNIQY
TRBV5-1	14	TRBJ1-3	.	ASSLAGQGEGNTIY
TRBV29-1	14	TRBJ2-3	.	SVEGLADPSTDTQY
TRBV9	13	TRBJ2-5	once	ASSAHRGSAETQY
TRBV5-1	12	TRBJ1-2	.	ASSPGGFNYGYT
TRBV5-4	13	TRBJ2-7	.	ASSLGTNPNYEQY
TRBV7-9	10	TRBJ2-7	.	ASSMDYYEQY
TRBV2	14	TRBJ2-7	.	ASSERGLAGTYEQY
TRBV28	15	TRBJ2-3	.	ASSFPGQGAVTDTQY
TRBV5-8	11	TRBJ2-7	.	ASSLALPVEQY
TRBV5-1	11	TRBJ1-1	.	ASSLDMGPEAF
TRBV4-2	13	TRBJ2-2	.	ASSRGDTGTGELF
TRBV6-1	10	TRBJ1-5	.	ASSVGGQPQH
TRBV30	13	TRBJ2-6	.	AWDVGVAGANVLT
TRBV9	13	TRBJ2-2	.	ASSRDLKNTGELF
TRBV18	13	TRBJ1-1	.	ASSPSDTRGTEAF
TRBV5-1	11	TRBJ1-5	.	ASSWTGDQPQH